There are many counts of the clone carrying this TCR beta chain. This record belongs to a study of spatial heterogeneity in lung cancer. On the study more broadly: Sequence detection consistently recorded a greater number of beta-chain than alpha-chain sequences.

Germline V lookup: CDR1 SGHTA, CDR2 FQGNSA. The CDR3 consists of 16 residues. Trimming took 0 bases from V and 7 from J, leaving 13 bases between them. Time point here: blood at routine non-recurrence follow-up after resection. Extraction of whole RNA from tumor, nontumor lung or frozen PBMC preceded unsorted sequencing. A unique molecular identifier was attached to every TCR cDNA molecule. TCRdb redid the calling of the 5' RACE reads with MiXCR, one entry per CDR3 protein. In the table there are roughly 46,000 distinct CDR3 sequences, approximately 12% of which are singletons. This sequence joins TRBV7-2 and TRBJ1-6; D may be TRBD1 (5 bases). This TCR came from a male donor with early-stage non-small cell lung cancer. The material sequenced was PBMCs, taken at follow-up. CDR3 in DNA: TGTGCCAGCAGCTTAGCGGCCAGGGCGGGAAATTCACCCCTCCACTTT. This encodes CASSLAARAGNSPLHF.